This paragraph covers one T cell receptor beta chain sequence. The data stem from a study of blood T cell repertoires in COVID-19. On the study more broadly: Samples of COVID-19 (acute and convalescent) were obtained from the United States, Italy and Spain. T cells, B-cell-depleted T cells, or PBMCs supplied cDNA or gDNA.

As handled by the study authors: The assay estimated nucleated cells by amplifying reference gene primers. Sequencing was performed with immunoSEQ multiplex PCR; in TCRdb, only in-frame clones are kept and a portion is missing. V, J and clone size reflect that table, while D and trimming were determined from the DNA. Seen here are about 34,000 clones, about 80% observed once, and the top ten hold around 30%. The TCR comes from a man of 80 years or more with acute or convalescent COVID-19. Sequences were obtained from peripheral blood.

This CDR3 is CASGLLLTGGNSPLHF. CDR3 nucleotide sequence: TGTGCTAGTGGCCTCCTTTTGACAGGGGGCAATTCACCCCTCCACTTT. This chain joins TRBV12-5 and TRBJ1-6, with 10 bases matching TRBD1. V shed 6 bases and J 7 bases; nucleotides not matched to a gene: 9. The CDR3 runs 16 residues. Germline loops: CDR1 LGHNT, CDR2 FRNRAP.